These 20 T cell receptor beta chains came from one sample sequenced in a study of blood T cell repertoires in COVID-19. The protocol was immunoSEQ multiplex PCR, while the TCRdb copy is restricted to in-frame clones and leaves out a portion. Counted here are some 160,000 clones, 83% occurring once; the ten biggest clones make up around 2.1%. The sample was peripheral blood. The receptors were sampled from a woman of 80 years or more with acute or convalescent COVID-19.

The chain joins TRBV18 to TRBJ2-7; D is ambiguous. Trimming stripped 3 bases from V and 2 bases from J, with 11 bases between. Germline V gene sequence: CDR1 KGHSH, CDR2 LQKENI. This CDR3 has 14 amino acids. The CDR3 bases are TGTGCCAGCTCACCTACGAGACAAACCTACGAGCAGTACTTC. Translated, it gives CASSPTRQTYEQYF.

The V call is TRBV19, the J call TRBJ1-5; D is undetermined. V lost 3 bases to trimming and J lost 3 bases, with 6 bases between them. The CDR3 extends over 13 amino acids. Germline CDR1 is LNHDA and CDR2 is SQIVND (reference sequence). DNA for the CDR3: TGTGCCAGTAGTATTATCCTCAATCAGCCCCAGCATTTT. Translating gives CASSIILNQPQHF.

V is TRBV19 and J is TRBJ2-6; 7 bases agree with TRBD1. Germline V gene data show CDR1 as LNHDA and CDR2 as SQIVND (reference sequence). The CDR3 loop spans 18 amino acids. J was trimmed by 3 bases and V by 6 bases; bases with no gene match: 14. CDR3 region: CASRLHGQGVGGANVLTF. The CDR3 bases are TGTGCCAGTAGGCTCCATGGGCAGGGGGTTGGTGGGGCCAACGTCCTGACTTTC.

This clone was seen just once. This chain joins TRBV6-5 and TRBJ2-7; possible D gene TRBD1, 6 bases. Trimming left V 5 bases short and J 2 bases short, with 13 bases between. Germline V gene data show CDR1 as MNHEY and CDR2 as SVGAGI. The CDR3 has 14 amino acids. In DNA form, the CDR3 reads TGTGCCAGCAGTCGCTCCGACAGGACCTACGAGCAGTACTTC. Protein: CASSRSDRTYEQYF.

This clone was seen once. The chain recombines TRBV6-2 or TRBV6-3 with TRBJ2-7, with 11 bases matching TRBD1. V trimming: 4 bases; J trimming: 4 bases; junction bases outside the gene matches: 6. The CDR3 sequence is 15 residues long. Germline CDR1 and CDR2: MNHEY and SVGEGT. DNA for the CDR3: TGTGCCAGCAGTTTCCCGGGGACAGGGGGATACGAGCAGTACTTC. Amino acids: CASSFPGTGGYEQYF.

The chain carries TRBV4-2 and TRBJ1-3; D uncertain. Per the germline V gene, CDR1 is LGHNA and CDR2 is YNFKEQ. The CDR3 has 15 amino acids. Trimming took 0 bases from V and 0 from J, leaving 6 bases between them. CDR3 DNA sequence: TGTGCCAGCAGCCAAGACCAGTTCTCTGGAAACACCATATATTTT. Amino acids: CASSQDQFSGNTIYF.

This chain uses TRBV9 with TRBJ2-4; 7 bases agree with TRBD1. Germline V lookup: CDR1 SGDLS, CDR2 YYNGEE. Trimming took 3 bases from V and 2 from J; bases not matched to a gene: 14. The length of the CDR3 is 18 residues. CDR3 in DNA: TGTGCCAGCAGCGCCGACAATCCTGGGACAGTTCCCAAAAACATTCAGTACTTC. This codes for CASSADNPGTVPKNIQYF.

This clone was seen only once. This chain uses TRBV15 with TRBJ2-7, with D maybe TRBD2 (6 bases). Germline CDR1 is LNHNV and CDR2 is YYDKDF (reference sequence). This CDR3 is 15 amino acids long. Trimming removed 0 bases from V and 4 bases from J, with 13 bases in between. As DNA, the CDR3 is TGTGCCACCAGCAGAGATGCTAGCGCGTCGTACGAGCAGTACTTC. Its translation is CATSRDASASYEQYF.

The V gene is TRBV9, the J gene TRBJ2-5; D is perhaps TRBD1 (5 bases). The V gene's germline CDR1 is SGDLS and CDR2 YYNGEE. This CDR3 is 13 amino acids long. Trimming pared 1 base from V and 5 bases from J, leaving 9 bases between. The CDR3 DNA sequence: TGTGCCAGCAGCGTACCAGGGCGGGAGACCCAGTACTTC. This codes for CASSVPGRETQYF.

The chain uses TRBV7-2 and TRBJ2-7, with D possibly matching TRBD2 (5 bases). Trimming shortened V by 5 bases and J by 4 bases, and 12 bases separated the two germline ends. Germline V lookup: CDR1 SGHTA, CDR2 FQGNSA. This CDR3 is built from 13 residues. The DNA of the CDR3 is TGTGCCAGCAGCGCGGGTTGGGATTACGAGCAGTACTTC. It is translated as CASSAGWDYEQYF.

This chain uses TRBV29-1 with TRBJ2-1; the D gene is possibly TRBD1 (6 bases). There are 12 residues in the CDR3. The germline V and J ends were trimmed by 3 bases and 7 bases, with 10 bases remaining between them. Germline loops: CDR1 SQVTM, CDR2 ANQGSEA. CDR3 protein: CSVDRGENEQFF. In nucleotides, the CDR3 is TGCAGCGTTGACAGGGGAGAAAATGAGCAGTTCTTC.

V is TRBV20-1 and J is TRBJ1-1; 7 bases line up with TRBD1. The trim removed 1 base at V and 10 bases at J, leaving 3 bases unmatched. CDR1 DFQATT and CDR2 SNEGSKA come from the germline V gene (reference sequence). The CDR3 is 11 amino acids. CDR3 protein: CSARVQGGAFF. CDR3 coding DNA: TGCAGTGCTAGAGTGCAGGGGGGAGCTTTCTTT.

Only one count was recorded for this clone. CDR3 in amino acids: CASSLRTGGRAKNIQYF. CDR3 DNA: TGTGCCAGCAGTCTCAGGACAGGGGGAAGGGCCAAAAACATTCAGTACTTC. The rearrangement links TRBV2 to TRBJ2-4; TRBD1 matches at 10 bases. Germline-derived CDR1 and CDR2 are SNHLY and FYNNEI. V dropped 5 bases and J dropped 1; count of bases not matched to a gene: 8. The CDR3 runs to 17 residues. Variable domain in full (rest from reference TRBV2 and TRBJ2-4): EPEVTQTPSHQVTQMGQEVILRCVPISNHLYFYWYRQILGQKVEFLVSFYNNEISEKSEIFDDQFSVERPDGSNFTLKIRSTKLEDSAMYFCASSLRTGGRAKNIQYFGAGTRLSVL.

The DNA for the CDR3 is TGTGCCAGCAAGCGGATAGGGGGAGCCGTAGCAGATACGCAGTATTTT. It specifies CASKRIGGAVADTQYF. The chain recombines TRBV2 with TRBJ2-3; TRBD1 might be the D (6 bases). Trimming pared 7 bases from V and 4 bases from J, leaving 21 bases between. This CDR3 spans 16 amino acids. Germline CDR1 and CDR2: SNHLY and FYNNEI.

The chain employs TRBV7-2 and TRBJ2-7; 9 bases match TRBD2. The V gene's germline CDR1 is SGHTA and CDR2 FQGNSA. The CDR3 totals 15 residues. Trimming removed 6 bases from V and 3 bases from J; junction bases left unmatched: 9. CDR3 bases: TGTGCCAGCAGGAGCGGGGGGCCGTGGGGCTACGAGCAGTACTTC. Amino acid sequence: CASRSGGPWGYEQYF.

This chain connects TRBV12-3 or TRBV12-4 to TRBJ1-3; possibly TRBD1 for D (5 bases). There are 11 residues in the CDR3. Trimming took 6 bases from V and 8 from J, leaving 8 bases between them. CDR3 residues: CASRGVDTIYF. DNA for the CDR3: TGTGCCAGCAGAGGGGTAGACACCATATATTTT.

The chain combines TRBV19 with TRBJ2-2, with TRBD1 matching over 11 bases. Per germline, CDR1 LNHDA and CDR2 SQIVND (reference sequence). This CDR3 contains 15 residues. J gave up 5 bases and V 9 bases, and 8 bases lay outside the gene matches. The CDR3 DNA is TGTGCCAGCAAAGCGGACAGGGGGCATACCGGGGAGCTGTTTTTT. Translating it yields CASKADRGHTGELFF.

The chain joins TRBV5-4 to TRBJ2-7; D possibly corresponds to TRBD1 (5 bases). CDR1 is SGHNT and CDR2 is YYREEE in the germline V gene (reference sequence). There are 13 residues in the CDR3. Trimming stripped 1 base from V and 5 bases from J, with 10 bases between. CDR3 nucleotides: TGTGCCAGCAGCTTGAGGGGTAGGGACGAGCAGTACTTC. Its translation is CASSLRGRDEQYF.

The chain carries TRBV4-1 and TRBJ1-1, with a tentative D call TRBD1 (6 bases). The V end lost 1 base, the J end lost 4 bases, and 16 bases lay between the germline ends. The CDR3 has 16 residues. The germline V gene has CDR1 MGHRA and CDR2 YSYEKL. The CDR3 here is CASSQVHRDWGTEAFF. The CDR3, as DNA: TGCGCCAGCAGCCAAGTCCACAGGGATTGGGGCACTGAAGCTTTCTTT.

The chain joins TRBV21-1 to TRBJ1-5; the DNA was not compared with TRBD1, the D call given in the table. TRBV21-1 is shown as a pseudogene. This CDR3 comprises 21 residues. CDR3 in DNA: TGTGCCAGCAGCAACTCATTTAGGGGGCGGAATTCAACCGATTACAATCAGCCCCAGCATTTT. It encodes CASSNSFRGRNSTDYNQPQHF.